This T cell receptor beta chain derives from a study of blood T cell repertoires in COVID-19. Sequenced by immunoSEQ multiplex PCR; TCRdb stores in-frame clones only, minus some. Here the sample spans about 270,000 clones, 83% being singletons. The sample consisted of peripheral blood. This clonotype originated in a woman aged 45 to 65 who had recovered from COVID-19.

CDR3 DNA sequence: TGTGCCACCAGCAGAGAGAAAGGGACAGGGGGGAACTATGGCTACACCTTC. This sequence encodes CATSREKGTGGNYGYTF. The rearrangement joins TRBV15 to TRBJ1-2; 11 positions match TRBD1. Germline CDR1 LNHNV, CDR2 YYDKDF (reference sequence). V shed 0 bases, J shed 2 bases, and the junction held 5 bases outside the gene matches. The CDR3 consists of 17 residues. The complete variable domain, with remaining parts taken from reference TRBV15 and TRBJ1-2, reads DAMVIQNPRYQVTQFGKPVTLSCSQTLNHNVMYWYQQKSSQAPKLLFHYYDKDFNNEADTPDNFQSRRPNTSFCFLDIRSPGLGDTAMYLCATSREKGTGGNYGYTFGSGTRLTVV.